These T cell receptor beta chains were read from a single sample in a study of blood T cell repertoires in COVID-19. This table comes from immunoSEQ multiplex PCR, and its TCRdb copy is limited to in-frame clones, with some not included. The repertoire holds 490,000 or so clones, with around 89% as singletons. The specimen was PBMCs or T cells enriched from blood (not recorded which). Every receptor here comes from a woman between 40 and 55 years old who had recovered from COVID-19. CDR3s include the opening cysteine and the closing phenylalanine or tryptophan. D genes are given only for firm matches. Size is stated for part of the rows, as once, few or many counts, or as a class when the clone is expanded.

j_call clone_size d_call v_call cdr3_aa cdr3_nt
TRBJ1-1 . TRBD1 TRBV4-3 CASSPLTGGLTEAFF TGCGCCAGCAGCCCACTGACAGGGGGCCTTACTGAAGCTTTCTTT
TRBJ1-4 once TRBD1 TRBV6-5 CATQDRDNEKLFF TGTGCCACCCAGGACAGGGATAATGAAAAACTGTTTTTT
TRBJ2-3 once . TRBV10-1 CASSVGGDTQYF TGCGCCAGCAGTGTCGGAGGAGATACGCAGTATTTT
TRBJ1-5 . TRBD1 TRBV5-8 CASREGTGGYQPQHF TGTGCCAGCAGAGAAGGGACAGGAGGCTATCAGCCCCAGCATTTT
TRBJ1-6 . TRBD1 TRBV27 CASSLGQGAGSPLHF TGTGCCAGCAGTCTAGGGCAGGGGGCGGGTTCACCCCTCCACTTT
TRBJ2-7 . . TRBV21-1 CASSKPVAYEQYF TGTGCCAGCAGCAAACCGGTTGCCTACGAGCAGTACTTC
TRBJ1-5 . TRBD1 TRBV19 CASRPLTGSNQPQHF TGTGCCAGTAGGCCCCTGACAGGGAGCAATCAGCCCCAGCATTTT
TRBJ1-4 few . TRBV5-1 CASSLATGNSEKLFF TGCGCCAGCAGCTTGGCCACAGGGAACAGTGAAAAACTGTTTTTT
TRBJ2-7 . TRBD2 TRBV6-5 CASSPSGSRSYEQYF TGTGCCAGCAGTCCTAGCGGGAGCAGATCCTACGAGCAGTACTTC
TRBJ2-2 . . TRBV10-3 CAIMKTGNTGELFF TGTGCCATCATGAAGACAGGGAACACCGGGGAGCTGTTTTTT
TRBJ2-3 . TRBD2 TRBV25-1 CASSEAGGHTDTQYF TGTGCCAGCAGTGAAGCGGGAGGGCACACAGATACGCAGTATTTT
TRBJ1-1 . . TRBV4-2 CASSQAQGVDTEAFF TGTGCCAGCAGCCAAGCTCAGGGTGTGGATACTGAAGCTTTCTTT
TRBJ1-2 . . TRBV3-1/TRBV3-2 CASSQEGLGGYTF TGTGCCAGCAGCCAAGAGGGTCTAGGTGGCTACACCTTC
TRBJ1-1 . TRBD1 TRBV18 CASSGQGAVGNTEAFF TGTGCCAGCTCCGGACAGGGGGCCGTGGGGAACACTGAAGCTTTCTTT
TRBJ2-7 few TRBD2 TRBV7-2 CASSLVAGTHSYEQYF TGTGCCAGCAGCTTAGTAGCGGGAACCCACTCCTACGAGCAGTACTTC
TRBJ1-1 few . TRBV5-1 CASSSSPTSNTEAFF TGCGCCAGCAGTTCCAGTCCGACAAGTAACACTGAAGCTTTCTTT
TRBJ2-1 . . TRBV3-1/TRBV3-2 CASSPHAAGPSQFF TGTGCCAGCAGCCCCCATGCAGCGGGCCCGTCCCAGTTCTTC
TRBJ2-7 . . TRBV13 CASRGPGTPYEQYF TGTGCCAGCAGGGGGCCCGGAACCCCCTACGAGCAGTACTTC
TRBJ2-5 . TRBD2 TRBV7-2 CASSLGGTRSETQYF TGTGCCAGCAGCTTAGGGGGGACTAGGAGTGAGACCCAGTACTTC
TRBJ2-2 . TRBD2 TRBV4-1 CASSLAGGGSGELFF TGCGCCAGCAGCTTAGCGGGAGGGGGAAGCGGGGAGCTGTTTTTT
TRBJ1-2 . . TRBV27 CASSPRGSRGYTF TGTGCCAGCAGTCCTCGGGGGTCTCGGGGCTACACCTTC
TRBJ1-2 . . TRBV19 CASSTGWGVHGYTF TGTGCCAGTAGTACAGGGTGGGGGGTACATGGCTACACCTTC
TRBJ2-1 . TRBD2 TRBV5-1 CASSLSSGRGGNEQFF TGCGCCAGCAGCTTGTCTAGCGGGAGAGGAGGGAATGAGCAGTTCTTC
TRBJ1-6 . . TRBV3-1/TRBV3-2 CASSPRGFATQPLHF TGTGCCAGCAGCCCGCGGGGCTTTGCGACACAACCCCTCCACTTT
TRBJ1-1 . . TRBV4-1 CASSSGAWTEAFF TGCGCCAGCAGCTCAGGGGCGTGGACTGAAGCTTTCTTT
TRBJ2-5 once . TRBV28 CASSSGGWTQYF TGTGCCAGCAGTTCGGGCGGGTGGACCCAGTACTTC
TRBJ2-2 . TRBD1 TRBV9 CASSTTATGRNTGELFF TGTGCCAGCAGCACCACCGCGACAGGGCGGAACACCGGGGAGCTGTTTTTT
TRBJ2-2 . TRBD2 TRBV19 CASSVSGTGELFF TGTGCCAGTAGTGTTAGCGGGACCGGGGAGCTGTTTTTT
TRBJ2-6 . . TRBV7-2 CASSFTPGANVLTF TGTGCCAGCAGCTTCACTCCTGGGGCCAACGTCCTGACTTTC
TRBJ1-6 . TRBD1 TRBV4-3 CASSSDRGYNSPLHF TGCGCCAGCAGCTCCGACAGGGGGTATAATTCACCCCTCCACTTT
TRBJ1-5 . . TRBV6-5 CASRGGGNQPQHF TGTGCCAGCAGGGGGGGTGGTAATCAGCCCCAGCATTTT